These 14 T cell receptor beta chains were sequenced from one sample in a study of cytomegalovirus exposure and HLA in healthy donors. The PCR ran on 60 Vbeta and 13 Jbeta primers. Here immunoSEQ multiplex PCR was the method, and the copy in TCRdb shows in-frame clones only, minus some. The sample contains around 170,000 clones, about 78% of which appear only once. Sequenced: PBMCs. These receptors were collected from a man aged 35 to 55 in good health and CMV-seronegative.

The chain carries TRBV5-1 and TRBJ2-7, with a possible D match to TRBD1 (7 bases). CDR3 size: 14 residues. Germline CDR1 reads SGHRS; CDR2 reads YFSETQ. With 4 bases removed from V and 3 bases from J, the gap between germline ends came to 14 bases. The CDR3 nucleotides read TGCGCCAGCAGCCCAGGGGGGTCGAACTACGAGCAGTACTTC. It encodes CASSPGGSNYEQYF.

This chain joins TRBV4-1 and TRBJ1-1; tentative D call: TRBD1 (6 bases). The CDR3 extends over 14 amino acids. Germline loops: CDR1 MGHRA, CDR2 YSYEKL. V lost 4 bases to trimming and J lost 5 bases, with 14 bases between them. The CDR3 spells CASSRDRMGTEAFF. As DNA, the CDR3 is TGCGCCAGCAGCCGCGACAGGATGGGAACTGAAGCTTTCTTT.

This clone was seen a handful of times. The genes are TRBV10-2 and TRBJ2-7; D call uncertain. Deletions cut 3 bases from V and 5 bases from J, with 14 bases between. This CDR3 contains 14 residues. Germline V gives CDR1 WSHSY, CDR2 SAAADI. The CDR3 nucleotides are TGCGCCAGCAGTGAATCTAACTACTTGAACGAGCAGTACTTC. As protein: CASSESNYLNEQYF.

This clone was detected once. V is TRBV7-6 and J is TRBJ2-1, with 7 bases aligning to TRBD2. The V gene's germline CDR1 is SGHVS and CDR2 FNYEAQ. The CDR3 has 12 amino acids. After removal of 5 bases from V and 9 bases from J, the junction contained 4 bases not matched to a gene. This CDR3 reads CASSRTSSEQFF. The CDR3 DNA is TGTGCCAGCAGCCGGACTAGTTCTGAGCAGTTCTTC.

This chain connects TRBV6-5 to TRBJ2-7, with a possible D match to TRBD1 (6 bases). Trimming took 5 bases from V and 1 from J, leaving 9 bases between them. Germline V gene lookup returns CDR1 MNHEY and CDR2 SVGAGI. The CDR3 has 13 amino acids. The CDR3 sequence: CASSRTESYEQYF. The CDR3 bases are TGTGCCAGCAGTCGGACAGAGTCCTACGAGCAGTACTTC.

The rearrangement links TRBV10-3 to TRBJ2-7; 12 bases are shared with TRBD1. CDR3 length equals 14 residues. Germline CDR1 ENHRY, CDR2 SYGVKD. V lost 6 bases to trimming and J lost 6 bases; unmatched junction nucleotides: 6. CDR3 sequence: CAISRDRGQGEQYF. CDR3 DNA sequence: TGTGCCATCAGCCGGGACAGGGGGCAGGGCGAGCAGTACTTC.

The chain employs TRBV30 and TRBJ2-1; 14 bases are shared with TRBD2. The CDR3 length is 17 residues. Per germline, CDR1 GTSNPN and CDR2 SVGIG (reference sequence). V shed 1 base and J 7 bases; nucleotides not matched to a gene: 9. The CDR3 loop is CAWSGPPTSGRGNEQFF. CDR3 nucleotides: TGTGCCTGGAGTGGCCCCCCGACTAGCGGGAGGGGAAATGAGCAGTTCTTC.

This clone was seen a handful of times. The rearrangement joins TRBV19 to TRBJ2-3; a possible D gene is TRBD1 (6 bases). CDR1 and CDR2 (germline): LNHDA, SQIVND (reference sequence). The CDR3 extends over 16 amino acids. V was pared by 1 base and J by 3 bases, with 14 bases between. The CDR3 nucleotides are TGTGCCAGTAGTATAGGGTCAGGGGTTCTGACAGATACGCAGTATTTT. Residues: CASSIGSGVLTDTQYF.

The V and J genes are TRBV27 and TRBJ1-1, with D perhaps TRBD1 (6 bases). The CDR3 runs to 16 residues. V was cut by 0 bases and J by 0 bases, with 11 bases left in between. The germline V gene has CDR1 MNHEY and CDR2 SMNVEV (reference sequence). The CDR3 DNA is TGTGCCAGCAGTTTATCAGGACAGATCATGAACACTGAAGCTTTCTTT. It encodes CASSLSGQIMNTEAFF.

In DNA, the CDR3 is TGTGCCAGCGAGGGGGGAGGCGGGGGGACGGAGCAGTTCTTC. It translates to CASEGGGGGTEQFF. The rearrangement joins TRBV7-2 to TRBJ2-1; the match to TRBD2 covers 8 bases. CDR3 length equals 14 residues. CDR1 SGHTA and CDR2 FQGNSA come from the germline V gene. The trim removed 8 bases at V and 10 bases at J, leaving 13 bases unmatched.

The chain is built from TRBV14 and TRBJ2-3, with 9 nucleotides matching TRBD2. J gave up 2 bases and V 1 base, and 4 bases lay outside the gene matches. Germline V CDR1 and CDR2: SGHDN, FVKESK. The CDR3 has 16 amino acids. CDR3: CASSQGSGGYTDTQYF. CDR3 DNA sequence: TGTGCCAGCAGCCAAGGTAGCGGGGGATACACAGATACGCAGTATTTT.

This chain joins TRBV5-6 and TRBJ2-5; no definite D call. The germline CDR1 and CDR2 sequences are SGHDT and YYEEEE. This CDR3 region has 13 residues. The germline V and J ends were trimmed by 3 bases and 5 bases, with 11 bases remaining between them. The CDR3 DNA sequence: TGTGCCAGCAGCTCCATAGCTGGGGAGACCCAGTACTTC. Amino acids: CASSSIAGETQYF.

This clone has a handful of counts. The CDR3 nucleotides are TGCGCCAGCAGCCAAGATTCCGGAATAGGGGGTGAAGCTTTCTTT. This codes for CASSQDSGIGGEAFF. The V and J genes are TRBV4-3 and TRBJ1-1; D may be TRBD1 (6 bases). The CDR3 spans 15 residues. V gave up 0 bases and J gave up 7 bases, with 15 bases separating them. Per germline, CDR1 LGHNA and CDR2 YSLEER.

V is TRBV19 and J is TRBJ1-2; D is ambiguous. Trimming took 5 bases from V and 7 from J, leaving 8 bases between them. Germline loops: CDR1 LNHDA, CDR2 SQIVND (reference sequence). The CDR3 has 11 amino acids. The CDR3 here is CASSVQIGYTF. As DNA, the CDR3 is TGTGCCAGTAGTGTTCAGATTGGCTACACCTTC.